Listed here are 25 T cell receptor beta chains from one sample, sequenced in a study of Graves' ophthalmopathy and Graves' hyperthyroidism. Amplified TCR beta CDR3 regions were obtained using RNA transcripts as template. First-round RT-PCR employed HTBI primers, with a second-round multiplex PCR after it. MiXCR was run by TCRdb on the multiplex PCR reads, yielding one entry per CDR3 protein. Counted here are 300,000 to 500,000 distinct CDR3 sequences, approximately 15% occurring once; the ten biggest clones make up around 6.6%. Sequences were obtained from peripheral blood. These receptors all come from a woman aged 18-30 years with stable Graves' hyperthyroidism.

This clonotype appeared many times. The V call is TRBV11-1, the J call TRBJ2-5; no firm D call. Deletions cut 3 bases from V and 0 bases from J, with 14 bases between. This CDR3 spans 16 amino acids. Germline CDR1 is SGHAT and CDR2 is FQDESV (reference sequence). The CDR3 DNA follows: TGTGCCAGCAGCTTGGGTAGACTTTCCTACCAAGAGACCCAGTACTTC. It translates to CASSLGRLSYQETQYF.

In regard to this clonotype: One end of the junction does not line up with germline, which may come from a read error. CDR3 sequence reads: CASSTPKGRGAYEQYF. CDR3 DNA: TGTGCCAGCTCAACACCAAAGGGAAGAGGGGCCTACGAGCAGTACTTC. The gene calls are TRBV18 and TRBJ2-7, with D perhaps assigned TRBD1 or TRBD2 (5 bases each). CDR1 is KGHSH, CDR2 LQKENI, per germline. The CDR3 length is 16 residues. Full variable domain (rest looked up from reference TRBV18 and TRBJ2-7): NAGVMQNPRHLVRRRGQEARLRCSPMKGHSHVYWYRQLPEEGLKFMVYLQKENIIDESGMPKERFSAEFPKEGPSILRIQQVVRGDSAAYFCASSTPKGRGAYEQYFGPGTRLTVT.

This clonotype appeared many times. The chain combines TRBV29-1 with TRBJ2-2; TRBD2 aligns across 11 bases. Per germline, CDR1 SQVTM and CDR2 ANQGSEA. With V trimmed by 7 bases and J by 1 base, 5 bases remained unmatched. This CDR3 spans 15 amino acids. CDR3 region: CSAAGTSGNTGELFF. The CDR3 DNA sequence: TGCAGCGCCGCCGGGACTAGCGGGAACACCGGGGAGCTGTTTTTT.

This clonotype was seen ten or more times. This chain connects TRBV12-3 or TRBV12-4 to TRBJ1-1; perhaps TRBD1 as D (5 bases). The V end was cut by 2 bases, the J end by 4 bases, with 11 bases between. This CDR3 region has 14 residues. CDR3: CASSLRWDGTEAFF. Written as DNA, the CDR3 is TGTGCCAGCAGTTTAAGGTGGGACGGCACTGAAGCTTTCTTT.

This clonotype came up many times. This chain links TRBV6-2 or TRBV6-3 with TRBJ1-2; D uncertain. The CDR3 runs to 15 residues. Trimming removed 0 bases at V and 4 bases at J, with 12 bases between. Germline V CDR1 and CDR2: MNHEY, SVGEGT. The CDR3 DNA follows: TGTGCCAGCAGTTACTCCGACGGCTACTCCTATGGCTACACCTTC. Its protein is CASSYSDGYSYGYTF.

This clonotype was seen repeatedly, ten times or more. The chain is built from TRBV6-5 and TRBJ1-1, with D tentatively TRBD1 (5 bases). Germline V gene sequence: CDR1 MNHEY, CDR2 SVGAGI. The CDR3 consists of 16 residues. Trimming shortened V by 0 bases and J by 4 bases, and 15 bases separated the two germline ends. The CDR3 DNA reads TGTGCCAGCAGTTACTCGAGGGGAGGCCGAGTCACTGAAGCTTTCTTT. Residues: CASSYSRGGRVTEAFF.

This clonotype was observed at least ten times. This sequence joins TRBV11-3 and TRBJ2-5; 14 bases align to TRBD2. The V segment lost 5 bases and the J segment 2 bases; nucleotides outside the gene matches: 4. The germline V gene has CDR1 SGHNT and CDR2 YENEEA. The CDR3 is 16 residues long. This chain's CDR3 is CASSPGLAGAQETQYF. CDR3 in DNA: TGTGCCAGCAGCCCGGGACTAGCGGGGGCTCAAGAGACCCAGTACTTC. Based on the CDR3 plus reference TRBV11-3 and TRBJ2-5, the full variable domain is EAGVVQSPRYKIIEKKQPVAFWCNPISGHNTLYWYLQNLGQGPELLIRYENEEAVDDSQLPKDRFSAERLKGVDSTLKIQPAELGDSAVYLCASSPGLAGAQETQYFGPGTRLLVL.

This clonotype has only a few counts. A much more abundant neighbour one base away suggests this may be a read error. The rearrangement links TRBV6-5 to TRBJ2-7, with a tentative D call TRBD1 (6 bases). The CDR3 length is 15 residues. CDR1 is MNHEY, CDR2 SVGAGI, per germline. The DNA for the CDR3 is TGTGCCAGCAGTTACTCCCCGGACAGCTCCTACGACCAGTACTTC. Protein: CASSYSPDSSYDQYF.

This clonotype was detected many times. The chain recombines TRBV6-2 or TRBV6-3 with TRBJ2-4; D gene uncertain. CDR3 size: 16 residues. CDR1 and CDR2 from the germline V gene are MNHEY and SVGEGT. The V gene lost 7 bases and the J gene lost 0 bases, with 16 bases spanning the gap. The CDR3 DNA reads TGTGCCAGCAAGGAGCTCGGTTCCGAAGCCAAAAACATTCAGTACTTC. It codes for CASKELGSEAKNIQYF.

This clonotype occurred many times. This chain uses TRBV11-2 with TRBJ1-2; the D gene is possibly TRBD1 (5 bases). The germline V gene has CDR1 SGHAT and CDR2 FQNNGV. With 8 bases removed from V and 0 bases from J, the gap between germline ends came to 22 bases. This CDR3 is built from 17 residues. The CDR3 DNA reads as TGTGCCAGCCGACTTTCGGACGACAGAGCTACTAACTATGGCTACACCTTC. Protein sequence: CASRLSDDRATNYGYTF.

At least ten counts were recorded for this clonotype. The chain has TRBV6-5 and TRBJ1-2, with D perhaps matching TRBD1 (6 bases). This CDR3 spans 15 amino acids. Trimming took 0 bases from V and 2 from J, leaving 10 bases between them. CDR1 is MNHEY and CDR2 is SVGAGI in the germline V gene. CDR3 loop: CASSYSDRNNYGYTF. The CDR3 region has the DNA TGTGCCAGCAGTTACTCTGACAGGAACAACTATGGCTACACCTTC.

This clonotype was recorded once. An end of the junction differs from the germline gene, which may be a read error. The rearrangement joins TRBV25-1 to TRBJ1-6; 8 bases are a match to TRBD1. Germline V gene sequence: CDR1 MGHDK, CDR2 SYGVNS. This CDR3 has 19 residues. CDR3 nucleotides: TGTGCCAGCTCACCACGGTCCCAGGGGGCAAGCTCCTATAATTCACCCCCCCACTTT. This sequence encodes CASSPRSQGASSYNSPPHF.

This clonotype was counted ten times or more. This chain joins TRBV6-1 and TRBJ2-7; TRBD1 is a possible D gene (6 bases). The length of the CDR3 is 15 residues. V lost 5 bases and J lost 3, with 17 bases in between. CDR1 is MNHNS, CDR2 SASEGT, per germline. The CDR3 region is CASSHKQGPYYEQYF. The CDR3 coding sequence is TGTGCCAGCAGTCATAAACAGGGTCCGTACTACGAGCAGTACTTC.

This clonotype was counted ten times or more. The chain combines TRBV5-1 with TRBJ1-1, with TRBD1 as a possible D gene (5 bases). Deletions cut 4 bases from V and 6 bases from J, with 10 bases between. CDR3 length: 12 residues. Looked up from germline, CDR1 is SGHRS and CDR2 is YFSETQ. CDR3 DNA sequence: TGCGCCAGCAGCAATTCAGGGTCTGAAGCTTTCTTT. As protein: CASSNSGSEAFF.

This clonotype was seen ten or more times. The chain recombines TRBV6-4 with TRBJ2-3; possibly TRBD2 for D (7 bases). This CDR3 has 18 residues. Per germline, CDR1 MRHNA and CDR2 SNTAGT. V lost 6 bases, J lost 5 bases, and 27 bases lay in between. The DNA for the CDR3 is TGTGCCAGCAGAACCCTCCCCAATGGGGGGGCCTTGGGAGATACGCAGTATTTT. It specifies CASRTLPNGGALGDTQYF.

This clonotype was picked up many times. The chain employs TRBV12-5 and TRBJ2-7; 9 bases align to TRBD1. V lost 6 bases and J lost 6; bases outside the gene matches: 9. CDR3 length: 14 amino acids. Germline V gene data show CDR1 as LGHNT and CDR2 as FRNRAP. DNA for the CDR3: TGTGCTAGTGGGTCACAGGGGGCTCAAGTCGAGCAGTACTTC. Amino acid sequence: CASGSQGAQVEQYF.

V is TRBV6-1 and J is TRBJ1-4, with a possible D match to TRBD1 (6 bases). Trimming stripped 2 bases from V and 6 bases from J, with 10 bases between. From germline, CDR1 is MNHNS and CDR2 SASEGT. This CDR3 is built from 14 residues. CDR3 protein: CASSEIWTDEKLFF. The DNA for the CDR3 is TGTGCCAGCAGTGAAATTTGGACAGATGAAAAACTGTTTTTT.

This clonotype showed up just a few times. The chain recombines TRBV11-2 with TRBJ1-5; 7 bases fit TRBD1. After removal of 5 bases from V and 6 bases from J, the junction contained 7 bases not matched to a gene. Germline V gene data show CDR1 as SGHAT and CDR2 as FQNNGV. The CDR3 is made up of 14 amino acids. CDR3 coding DNA: TGTGCCAGCAGCACCACAGGGGCTCTTCAGCCCCAGCATTTT. This encodes CASSTTGALQPQHF.

This clonotype was detected ten times or more. The V gene is TRBV6-1, the J gene TRBJ1-2; weak D call: TRBD1 (5 bases). Germline CDR1 reads MNHNS; CDR2 reads SASEGT. The CDR3 extends over 13 amino acids. With 7 bases removed from V and 7 bases from J, the gap between germline ends came to 16 bases. The CDR3: CASTNGGVGGYTF. For the CDR3, the DNA is TGTGCCAGCACCAACGGGGGTGTTGGTGGCTACACCTTC.

This clonotype was seen at least ten times. CDR3 in amino acids: CASSGYSNTGELFF. In DNA, the CDR3 is TGTGCCAGCAGTGGGTATAGTAACACCGGGGAGCTGTTTTTT. This chain connects TRBV2 to TRBJ2-2; no clear D. Germline-derived CDR1 and CDR2 are SNHLY and FYNNEI. Trimming left V 4 bases short and J 2 bases short, with 8 bases between. This CDR3 spans 14 amino acids.

This clonotype was observed at least ten times. The rearrangement joins TRBV12-3 or TRBV12-4 to TRBJ1-1, with 7 bases aligning to TRBD1. V shed 1 base, J shed 11 bases, and the junction held 4 bases outside the gene matches. CDR3 length: 12 residues. This CDR3 reads CASSLVRGLAFF. In DNA, the CDR3 is TGTGCCAGCAGTTTAGTGAGGGGGCTGGCTTTCTTT.

The table lists this clonotype with a count of one. This chain joins TRBV2 and TRBJ1-2; 7 nucleotides line up with TRBD1. Germline V lookup: CDR1 SNHLY, CDR2 FYNNEI. The CDR3 totals 12 residues. J was trimmed by 4 bases and V by 7 bases; bases with no gene match: 3. Here the CDR3 DNA reads TGTGCCAGCATTGGGGACAGCTATGGCTACACCTTC. It encodes CASIGDSYGYTF.

In this sample, this clonotype turned up many times. The J gene is TRBJ2-2, the V gene TRBV6-5, with 8 bases matching TRBD2. V shed 2 bases and J 4 bases; nucleotides not matched to a gene: 3. This CDR3 has 15 residues. CDR1 is MNHEY, CDR2 SVGAGI, per germline. The CDR3 reads CASSYSGGVTGELFF. The DNA for the CDR3 is TGTGCCAGCAGTTACAGCGGGGGCGTCACCGGGGAGCTGTTTTTT.

Ten or more counts support this clonotype. V usage is TRBV19 and J usage is TRBJ1-2, with D perhaps matching TRBD1 (6 bases). CDR3 length: 16 amino acids. The germline V gene encodes CDR1 LNHDA and CDR2 SQIVND (reference sequence). V lost 5 bases to trimming and J lost 3 bases, with 19 bases between them. CDR3 DNA: TGTGCCAGTAGTCCCCGACAGGCAGAAGTTTACTATGGCTACACCTTC. Its translation: CASSPRQAEVYYGYTF.

There are many counts of this clonotype. The CDR3 region has the DNA TGTGCCAGCAGTTTAGGTGGGGCGAATCAGCCCCAGCATTTT. Translation gives CASSLGGANQPQHF. This chain links TRBV12-3 or TRBV12-4 with TRBJ1-5; maybe TRBD1 (5 bases). The V end was cut by 1 base, the J end by 4 bases, with 8 bases between. The CDR3 sequence is 14 residues long.